One sample yielded the 15 T cell receptor beta chains listed below, sequenced in a study of cytomegalovirus exposure and HLA in healthy donors. 60 Vbeta and 13 Jbeta primers were used in PCR. Assay used: immunoSEQ multiplex PCR; TCRdb lists only in-frame clones, some missing. The sample comprises 63,000 or so clones, around 73% of which are singletons, and 5.4% rests with the top ten. The material sequenced was PBMCs. The receptors here all came from a man aged 50 to 60 in good health and CMV-seronegative.

The chain has TRBV4-2 and TRBJ2-7; 8 bases line up with TRBD2. The CDR3 is made up of 16 amino acids. J gave up 3 bases and V 1 base, and 8 bases lay outside the gene matches. The germline gives CDR1 LGHNA, CDR2 YNFKEQ. CDR3 in amino acids: CASSQGPGTSGYEQYF. The CDR3 DNA reads as TGTGCCAGCAGCCAAGGGCCCGGGACTAGTGGCTACGAGCAGTACTTC.

The rearrangement links TRBV23-1 to TRBJ2-7; D call uncertain. TRBV23-1 is flagged as an ORF with uncertain function. CDR3 size: 14 residues. V lost 3 bases and J lost 9, with 18 bases in between. The CDR3 DNA is TGCGCCAGCAGTCAGACACCCCCCCCGATAGGGCAGTACTTC. Amino acid sequence: CASSQTPPPIGQYF.

This chain uses TRBV15 with TRBJ2-6, with TRBD1 as a possible D gene (6 bases). The CDR3 consists of 18 residues. The V gene's germline CDR1 is LNHNV and CDR2 YYDKDF (reference sequence). Trimming shortened V by 0 bases and J by 0 bases, and 12 bases separated the two germline ends. For the CDR3, the DNA is TGTGCCACCAGCAGAGATGCACAGGGTAGCTCTGGGGCCAACGTCCTGACTTTC. Translating gives CATSRDAQGSSGANVLTF.

This clone was seen a single time. An end of the junction does not agree with germline; a read error may underlie this. This rearrangement joins TRBV7-7 to TRBJ2-7; D is perhaps TRBD2 (5 bases). CDR3 length equals 13 residues. Germline-derived CDR1 and CDR2 are SSHAT and FNYEAQ (reference sequence). CDR3: CASSLGRGYEQYF. The DNA for the CDR3 is TGTGCTAGCAGCTTAGGTCGGGGTTACGAGCAGTACTTC.

The gene calls are TRBV21-1 and TRBJ2-7; the table assigns TRBD1, which was not confirmed against the DNA. TRBV21-1 constitutes a pseudogene. The CDR3 is 14 amino acids. The CDR3 DNA reads as TGTGCCAGCAGCAAAGCGGGTCAGGGGTACGAGCAGTACTTC. Amino acids: CASSKAGQGYEQYF.

The rearrangement links TRBV7-3 to TRBJ1-6; possibly TRBD1 for D (5 bases). Trimming cost V 0 bases and J 10 bases, with 13 bases left between them. CDR1 SGHTA and CDR2 FQGTGA come from the germline V gene. CDR3 length equals 15 residues. The CDR3 bases are TGTGCCAGCAGCTTAACCCCGCAGGGTTGGTCACCCCTCCACTTT. Protein sequence: CASSLTPQGWSPLHF.

The chain is built from TRBV29-1 and TRBJ1-4; D is unresolved. Germline-derived CDR1 and CDR2 are SQVTM and ANQGSEA. The CDR3 loop spans 13 amino acids. Deletions cut 8 bases from V and 6 bases from J, with 16 bases between. Here the CDR3 DNA reads TGCAGCATCGCGAGCAGGTTGGATGAAAAACTGTTTTTT. It yields the protein CSIASRLDEKLFF. Based on the CDR3 plus reference TRBV29-1 and TRBJ1-4, the full variable domain is SAVISQKPSRDICQRGTSLTIQCQVDSQVTMMFWYRQQPGQSLTLIATANQGSEATYESGFVIDKFPISRPNLTFSTLTVSNMSPEDSSIYLCSIASRLDEKLFFGSGTQLSVL.

This clone was seen only once. Additional DNA sequences in this sample encode the identical CDR3. The V gene is TRBV27, the J gene TRBJ1-2; TRBD1 is a possible D gene (5 bases). Trimming cost V 0 bases and J 5 bases, with 10 bases left between them. This CDR3 spans 14 amino acids. CDR1 and CDR2 from the germline V gene are MNHEY and SMNVEV (reference sequence). CDR3 region: CASSLSVTGYGYTF. The DNA for the CDR3 is TGTGCCAGCAGTTTATCAGTCACAGGATATGGCTACACCTTC.

This clone has only a few counts. The chain uses TRBV5-1 and TRBJ1-4; D not certain. The V and J ends lost 1 base and 11 bases respectively, with 12 bases between them. In germline, CDR1 is SGHRS, CDR2 YFSETQ. The CDR3 sequence is 13 residues long. The CDR3 nucleotides read TGCGCCAGCAGCTTGAATCGGGAAACGAAACTGTTTTTT. As protein: CASSLNRETKLFF.

The chain carries TRBV2 and TRBJ1-4; possible D gene TRBD1, 5 bases. V lost 8 bases and J lost 4, with 14 bases in between. Germline CDR1 reads SNHLY; CDR2 reads FYNNEI. The CDR3 has 14 amino acids. The DNA for the CDR3 is TGTGCCAGCCGCAAGACAGATCATAATGAAAAACTGTTTTTT. It encodes CASRKTDHNEKLFF.

This chain uses TRBV6-5 with TRBJ1-5; tentative D call: TRBD1 (5 bases). The CDR3 spans 13 residues. Trimming pared 5 bases from V and 4 bases from J, leaving 9 bases between. Germline values: CDR1 MNHEY, CDR2 SVGAGI. CDR3 in amino acids: CASSDRGNQPQHF. The CDR3 DNA is TGTGCCAGCAGTGACAGAGGTAATCAGCCCCAGCATTTT.

The chain joins TRBV7-3 to TRBJ1-6; TRBD1 might be the D (6 bases). The CDR3 consists of 14 residues. The V gene's germline CDR1 is SGHTA and CDR2 FQGTGA. With 3 bases removed from V and 10 bases from J, the gap between germline ends came to 13 bases. CDR3 loop: CASSLGRGHSPLHF. The CDR3 nucleotides read TGTGCCAGCAGCTTGGGCAGGGGCCACTCACCCCTCCACTTT.

The gene calls are TRBV30 and TRBJ2-7; possibly TRBD2 for D (6 bases). With 0 bases removed from V and 4 bases from J, the gap between germline ends came to 13 bases. The germline V gene encodes CDR1 GTSNPN and CDR2 SVGIG (reference sequence). This CDR3 has 14 amino acids. The CDR3 protein is CAWSVGLGGYEQYF. The CDR3, as DNA: TGTGCCTGGAGTGTAGGCCTCGGGGGTTACGAGCAGTACTTC. The entire variable domain, with the rest obtained from reference TRBV30 and TRBJ2-7, is as follows: SQTIHQWPATLVQPVGSPLSLECTVEGTSNPNLYWYRQAAGRGLQLLFYSVGIGQISSEVPQNLSASRPQDRQFILSSKKLLLSDSGFYLCAWSVGLGGYEQYFGPGTRLTVT.

The V call is TRBV2, the J call TRBJ2-3, with D maybe TRBD1 (5 bases). Germline CDR1 is SNHLY and CDR2 is FYNNEI. Trimming took off 7 bases at V and 3 bases at J, with 17 bases between the two ends. CDR3 size: 15 residues. The CDR3 DNA is TGTGCCAGCAACTCAAGGGGAAGGGGTACAGATACGCAGTATTTT. It translates to CASNSRGRGTDTQYF.

A few counts support this clone. J is TRBJ1-3 and V is TRBV19; no clear D gene. The length of the CDR3 is 15 residues. Germline CDR1 is LNHDA and CDR2 is SQIVND (reference sequence). Trimming removed 8 bases from V and 0 bases from J, with 14 bases in between. The DNA for the CDR3 is TGTGCCAGTGGCTCGAGGGCTCACTCTGGAAACACCATATATTTT. Translation gives CASGSRAHSGNTIYF.